The 28 T cell receptor beta chains listed next were all sequenced from one sample in a study of T-cell reconstitution after alpha-beta-depleted transplantation in children. Unique molecular identifiers were built into the TCRbeta library. MiXCR was run by TCRdb on the PCR reads, yielding one entry per CDR3 protein. Of approximately 300,000 distinct CDR3 sequences in the sample, around a tenth are singletons; the top ten hold 20% to 25%. The source was peripheral blood, collected 180 days after TCRalphabeta/CD19-depleted stem cell transplant. All receptors come from a male patient aged 2 to 9 who had a stem cell transplant for chronic granulomatous disease, so the T cells may come from the graft donor.

This clonotype was seen many times. The gene calls are TRBV20-1 and TRBJ2-3; D is perhaps TRBD1 (5 bases). Germline CDR1 is DFQATT and CDR2 is SNEGSKA (reference sequence). The CDR3 has 16 amino acids. V was cut by 4 bases and J by 0 bases, with 17 bases left in between. The CDR3 protein is CSAKGYRPLSTDTQYF. For the CDR3, the DNA is TGCAGTGCTAAGGGGTACAGGCCGCTTAGCACAGATACGCAGTATTTT.

For this clonotype: A read error may be the cause here, since a much bigger clone is one base away. V gene TRBV7-2 combines with J gene TRBJ2-1; possibly TRBD1 or TRBD2 for D (5 bases each). The CDR3 has 13 residues. Germline V gene data show CDR1 as SGHTA and CDR2 as FQGNSA. The CDR3 DNA sequence: TGTGCCAGCAGCTACAGGTGGGGGAATGAGGAGTTCTTC. Amino acids: CASSYRWGNEEFF. The full variable domain, with the rest looked up from reference TRBV7-2 and TRBJ2-1, is GAGVSQSPSNKVTEKGKDVELRCDPISGHTALYWYRQSLGQGLEFLIYFQGNSAPDKSGLPSDRFSAERTGGSVSTLTIQRTQQEDSAVYLCASSYRWGNEEFFGPGTRLTVL.

This clonotype was recorded many times. The chain recombines TRBV2 with TRBJ2-7; no clear D gene. Deletions cut 10 bases from V and 3 bases from J, with 7 bases between. This CDR3 has 10 residues. CDR1 SNHLY and CDR2 FYNNEI come from the germline V gene. In nucleotides, the CDR3 is TGTGCCACTAAGGGCTACGAGCAGTACTTC. Translating it yields CATKGYEQYF. Supplemented by reference TRBV2 and TRBJ2-7, the full variable domain reads EPEVTQTPSHQVTQMGQEVILRCVPISNHLYFYWYRQILGQKVEFLVSFYNNEISEKSEIFDDQFSVERPDGSNFTLKIRSTKLEDSAMYFCATKGYEQYFGPGTRLTVT.

This clonotype was seen once. A read error may explain this, as a much larger clone is one base away. No conserved phenylalanine or tryptophan ends this CDR3, so it is likely a read error. J is TRBJ2-1 and V is TRBV7-3, with D possibly TRBD2 on 5 matching bases. The germline CDR1 and CDR2 sequences are SGHTA and FQGTGA. The CDR3 is 15 residues long. Trimming stripped 1 base from V and 1 base from J, with 8 bases between. The CDR3: CASSLNRGSYNEQFL. Here the CDR3 DNA reads TGTGCCAGCAGCTTAAACCGAGGGTCCTACAATGAGCAGTTCTTG.

This clonotype was observed many times. The chain couples TRBV27 to TRBJ2-1; 14 bases are a match to TRBD2. The junction had 0 bases not matched to a gene; V was cut back by 5 bases and J by 9 bases. CDR1 is MNHEY and CDR2 is SMNVEV in the germline V gene (reference sequence). The CDR3 has 13 residues. The chain's CDR3 is CASSGTSGSEQFF. The CDR3 bases are TGTGCCAGCAGTGGGACTAGCGGGAGTGAGCAGTTCTTC.

This clonotype was found many times. CDR3 loop: CAGGQGLHEQYF. The CDR3 DNA sequence: TGTGCCGGGGGACAGGGGCTCCACGAGCAGTACTTC. The chain employs TRBV6-1 and TRBJ2-7; TRBD1 matches 10 bases. V lost 11 bases to trimming and J lost 5 bases; unmatched junction nucleotides: 6. The germline V gene encodes CDR1 MNHNS and CDR2 SASEGT. The CDR3 has 12 amino acids.

This clonotype showed up many times. The chain is built from TRBV28 and TRBJ2-3; D gene unclear. The CDR3 extends over 14 amino acids. Between the trimmed V and J ends, which lost 3 bases and 2 bases, there was a span of 9 bases. Germline loops: CDR1 MDHEN, CDR2 SYDVKM. The CDR3 is CASSFLTITDTQYF. The CDR3 coding sequence is TGTGCCAGCAGTTTTTTGACAATCACAGATACGCAGTATTTT.

The chain joins TRBV19 to TRBJ1-2, with 8 bases that match TRBD1. Germline CDR1 and CDR2: LNHDA and SQIVND (reference sequence). V was pared by 3 bases and J by 0 bases, with 9 bases of the junction left unmatched. This CDR3 has 17 amino acids. CDR3 bases: TGTGCCAGTAGTATGACCGGGACAGGAGCCCCTAACTATGGCTACACCTTC. As protein: CASSMTGTGAPNYGYTF. The complete variable domain, with remaining parts taken from reference TRBV19 and TRBJ1-2, reads DGGITQSPKYLFRKEGQNVTLSCEQNLNHDAMYWYRQDPGQGLRLIYYSQIVNDFQKGDIAEGYSVSREKKESFPLTVTSAQKNPTAFYLCASSMTGTGAPNYGYTFGSGTRLTVV.

In its sample, this clonotype was seen many times. The chain employs TRBV6-5 and TRBJ2-1, with 8 bases matching TRBD2. The germline gives CDR1 MNHEY, CDR2 SVGAGI. CDR3 length: 16 residues. Unmatched junction bases numbered 10, after V lost 6 bases and J lost 3 bases. For the CDR3, the DNA is TGTGCCAGCAGGACTTTGAGCGGGAGTGGCTACAATGAGCAGTTCTTC. Protein: CASRTLSGSGYNEQFF.

This clonotype has a count of ten or more. The chain combines TRBV7-9 with TRBJ2-7, with 7 bases identical to TRBD1. The CDR3 totals 15 residues. Germline V gives CDR1 SEHNR, CDR2 FQNEAQ (reference sequence). The V gene end was trimmed by 1 base and the J gene end by 2 bases; junction bases not matched to a gene: 5. Here the CDR3 DNA reads TGTGCCAGCAGCTTAGAGGGAACAGGGGCCTACGAGCAGTACTTC. It translates to CASSLEGTGAYEQYF.

This clonotype was observed many times. The chain recombines TRBV5-5 with TRBJ1-5; no clear D. Trimming took 1 base from V and 3 from J, leaving 14 bases between them. This CDR3 contains 16 residues. From germline, CDR1 is SGHKS and CDR2 YYEKEE (reference sequence). The CDR3 loop reads CASSLHLPGNNQPQHF. The CDR3 DNA is TGTGCCAGCAGCTTGCACCTCCCGGGCAACAATCAGCCCCAGCATTTT.

This clonotype occurred many times. This chain links TRBV12-3 or TRBV12-4 with TRBJ2-1, with unresolved D. The CDR3 is made up of 12 amino acids. V shed 4 bases and J shed 7 bases, with 8 bases lying between them. In nucleotides, the CDR3 is TGTGCCAGCAGTTCCCACTTGAATGAGCAGTTCTTC. Its protein product is CASSSHLNEQFF.

V gene TRBV4-2 combines with J gene TRBJ2-7; 9 nucleotides agree with TRBD2. Germline-derived CDR1 and CDR2 are LGHNA and YNFKEQ. The CDR3 is made up of 15 amino acids. The V segment lost 0 bases and the J segment 2 bases; nucleotides outside the gene matches: 2. The DNA of the CDR3 is TGTGCCAGCAGCCAAGAGCGGGGGGGCGCCTACGAGCAGTACTTC. This gives the protein CASSQERGGAYEQYF.

This clonotype was counted at least ten times. The chain employs TRBV7-2 and TRBJ2-1; no reliable D call. This CDR3 spans 15 amino acids. CDR1 is SGHTA and CDR2 is FQGNSA in the germline V gene. The germline V and J ends were trimmed by 1 base and 5 bases, with 12 bases remaining between them. In DNA form, the CDR3 reads TGTGCCAGCAGCTTAGATAGATCTCCCAACAATGAGCAGTTCTTC. Protein product: CASSLDRSPNNEQFF. Drawing the rest from reference TRBV7-2 and TRBJ2-1, the complete variable domain is GAGVSQSPSNKVTEKGKDVELRCDPISGHTALYWYRQSLGQGLEFLIYFQGNSAPDKSGLPSDRFSAERTGGSVSTLTIQRTQQEDSAVYLCASSLDRSPNNEQFFGPGTRLTVL.

This clonotype has a count of ten or more. The genes are TRBV7-2 and TRBJ2-5, with 9 bases that match TRBD1. After removal of 5 bases from V and 4 bases from J, the junction contained 11 bases not matched to a gene. CDR1 is SGHTA and CDR2 is FQGNSA in the germline V gene. The CDR3 runs to 16 residues. CDR3 loop: CASSLNTGGGGETQYF. The DNA of the CDR3 is TGTGCCAGCAGCCTAAATACAGGGGGCGGAGGAGAGACCCAGTACTTC. Full variable domain (missing parts from reference TRBV7-2 and TRBJ2-5): GAGVSQSPSNKVTEKGKDVELRCDPISGHTALYWYRQSLGQGLEFLIYFQGNSAPDKSGLPSDRFSAERTGGSVSTLTIQRTQQEDSAVYLCASSLNTGGGGETQYFGPGTRLLVL.

This clonotype came up many times. The chain couples TRBV12-3 or TRBV12-4 to TRBJ2-1, with D possibly matching TRBD1 (6 bases). V dropped 4 bases and J dropped 3 bases, with 16 bases sitting between them. The CDR3 length is 16 residues. The CDR3 sequence: CASSSPQGTHYNEQFF. The CDR3 DNA sequence: TGTGCCAGCAGTTCGCCCCAGGGGACCCACTACAATGAGCAGTTCTTC.

This clonotype has more than one count but fewer than ten. The genes are TRBV21-1 and TRBJ2-5. TRBV21-1 is recorded as a pseudogene. This CDR3 comprises 13 residues. The CDR3 DNA follows: TGTGCCAGCAGTCTCGGGTTTTTAGAGACCCAGTACTTC. This translates into CASSLGFLETQYF.

This chain joins TRBV27 and TRBJ2-3; TRBD2 matches 11 bases. CDR3 length: 16 residues. Germline values: CDR1 MNHEY, CDR2 SMNVEV (reference sequence). V trimming: 3 bases; J trimming: 0 bases; junction bases outside the gene matches: 2. The CDR3 reads CASSFLAGGSTDTQYF. The CDR3 DNA reads as TGTGCCAGCAGTTTCTTAGCGGGGGGGAGCACAGATACGCAGTATTTT.

There are many counts of this clonotype. V usage is TRBV20-1 and J usage is TRBJ2-1; 7 positions agree with TRBD2. CDR1 is DFQATT, CDR2 SNEGSKA, per germline (reference sequence). The CDR3 runs 16 residues. V lost 6 bases to trimming and J lost 2 bases; unmatched junction nucleotides: 13. CDR3 DNA sequence: TGCAGTGCCCATGGGCCGGGACTACTTCCCTACAATGAGCAGTTCTTC. Its protein product is CSAHGPGLLPYNEQFF.

This clonotype was counted ten times or more. V and J are TRBV5-1 and TRBJ2-5, with 8 bases aligning to TRBD2. V lost 4 bases, J lost 4 bases, and 12 bases stayed unmatched. CDR3 length: 16 residues. Germline V gene sequence: CDR1 SGHRS, CDR2 YFSETQ. The CDR3 sequence: CASSPGLRGGLETQYF. The CDR3 bases are TGCGCCAGCAGCCCCGGATTACGGGGGGGCCTAGAGACCCAGTACTTC.

This clonotype appeared many times. The V and J genes are TRBV12-3 or TRBV12-4 and TRBJ1-4; 7 bases are shared with TRBD1. This CDR3 is built from 18 residues. V shed 8 bases, J shed 0 bases, and the junction held 15 bases outside the gene matches. CDR3: CASSRGGGWSATNEKLFF. CDR3 coding DNA: TGTGCCAGCTCACGAGGGGGCGGATGGTCTGCAACTAATGAAAAACTGTTTTTT.

This clonotype appeared many times. The chain couples TRBV9 to TRBJ2-2; TRBD2 aligns across 9 bases. V was pared by 4 bases and J by 6 bases, with 7 bases of the junction left unmatched. In germline, CDR1 is SGDLS, CDR2 YYNGEE. The CDR3 has 15 residues. For the CDR3, the DNA is TGTGCCAGCAGCTCCACGGTAGCGGGGGCCGGGGAGCTGTTTTTT. Amino acid sequence: CASSSTVAGAGELFF.

This clonotype was observed at least ten times. The chain carries TRBV20-1 and TRBJ2-7; 7 nucleotides line up with TRBD1. V shed 1 base and J 0 bases; nucleotides not matched to a gene: 3. Germline assignment: CDR1 DFQATT and CDR2 SNEGSKA (reference sequence). This CDR3 comprises 14 residues. This CDR3 is CSARVGTASYEQYF. In DNA form, the CDR3 reads TGCAGTGCTAGAGTTGGGACAGCCTCCTACGAGCAGTACTTC.

This clonotype has at least ten counts. This chain links TRBV5-1 with TRBJ1-2; D gene unclear. Germline CDR1 is SGHRS and CDR2 is YFSETQ. CDR3 length equals 14 residues. The V and J ends lost 0 bases and 4 bases respectively, with 10 bases between them. Written as DNA, the CDR3 is TGCGCCAGCAGCTTGGAGTCGACGGTCTATGGCTACACCTTC. Translating gives CASSLESTVYGYTF.

Concerning this clonotype itself: This could be a read error, since a much larger clone is one nucleotide away. The gene calls are TRBV6-1 and TRBJ2-3; 7 positions match TRBD2. The V and J ends lost 7 bases and 6 bases, in that order; junction bases with no gene match: 16. Germline V lookup: CDR1 MNHNS, CDR2 SASEGT. The CDR3 covers 16 residues. The CDR3 DNA is TGTGCCAGCACCGACTTACTAGCGATAGAGGGGGATACGCAGTATTTT. Encoded protein: CASTDLLAIEGDTQYF.

This clonotype was observed many times. V is TRBV18 and J is TRBJ1-6, with 7 nucleotides matching TRBD1. The CDR3 is 16 residues long. Germline V gene sequence: CDR1 KGHSH, CDR2 LQKENI. With 3 bases clipped from V and 7 bases from J, the junction kept 9 bases outside the gene matches. DNA for the CDR3: TGTGCCAGCTCACCCCCGAGACAGGGACCAAATTCACCCCTCCACTTT. Translating gives CASSPPRQGPNSPLHF.

This clonotype appeared many times. The chain carries TRBV12-3 or TRBV12-4 and TRBJ2-1; 7 nucleotides match TRBD2. V gave up 10 bases and J gave up 8 bases; unmatched junction bases: 17. CDR3 size: 15 residues. CDR3 nucleotide sequence: TGTGCCATCCATATGGTGGGAGGGCCAACAGATGAGCAGTTCTTC. Protein sequence: CAIHMVGGPTDEQFF.

Comment on this clonotype: The CDR3 ends on some other residue instead of the conserved phenylalanine or tryptophan, so this is likely a read error. The chain joins TRBV20-1 to TRBJ1-1; TRBD1 matches 7 bases. After removal of 6 bases from V and 1 base from J, the junction contained 11 bases not matched to a gene. CDR1 and CDR2 from the germline V gene are DFQATT and SNEGSKA (reference sequence). There are 15 residues in the CDR3. In nucleotides, the CDR3 is TGCAGTGCGTGGGGCAGGGGGATGGAGAACACTGAAGCTTTCTCT. It encodes CSAWGRGMENTEAFS.